This T cell receptor (beta chain) emerged from a study of blood T cell repertoires in COVID-19. About the study: Some COVID-19 samples were acute and others convalescent; all came from the United States, Italy and Spain. The cDNA or gDNA used as material had been derived from T cells, B-cell-depleted T cells, or PBMCs.

Per the original methods: For nucleated cells, counts were estimated from reference gene primer amplification. The table came from immunoSEQ multiplex PCR; TCRdb's copy has only in-frame clones and leaves some out. That table furnishes V, J and clone size, whereas the DNA furnished D and trimming. The sample includes approximately 60,000 clones, about 89% of them seen just once. There are 15 residues in the CDR3. The junction had 6 bases not matched to a gene; V was cut back by 3 bases and J by 7 bases. Germline loops: CDR1 SGDLS, CDR2 YYNGEE. The clonotype was recovered from a man aged 55 to 70 with active or convalescent COVID-19. V is TRBV9 and J is TRBJ1-6; the match to TRBD1 covers 8 bases. What was sequenced was peripheral blood. The CDR3 loop reads CASSAPGQVNSPLHF. The CDR3 DNA is TGTGCCAGCAGCGCGCCGGGACAGGTCAATTCACCCCTCCACTTT.